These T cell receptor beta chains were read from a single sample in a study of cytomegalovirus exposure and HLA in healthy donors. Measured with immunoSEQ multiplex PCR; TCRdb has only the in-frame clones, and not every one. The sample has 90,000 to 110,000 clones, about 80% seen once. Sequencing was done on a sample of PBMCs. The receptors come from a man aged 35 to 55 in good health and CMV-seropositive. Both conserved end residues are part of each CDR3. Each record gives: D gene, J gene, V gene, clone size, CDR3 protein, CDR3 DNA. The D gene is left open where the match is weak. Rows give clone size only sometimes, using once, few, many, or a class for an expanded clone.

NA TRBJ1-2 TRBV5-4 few CASSSGGQFLNYGYTF TGTGCCAGCAGCTCGGGTGGACAGTTCCTAAACTATGGCTACACCTTC
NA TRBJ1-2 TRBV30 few CAWRPPDSPYYGYTF TGTGCCTGGAGACCCCCCGACAGCCCCTACTATGGCTACACCTTC
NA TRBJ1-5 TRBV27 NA CASSPQGDGQPQHF TGTGCCAGCAGTCCACAGGGTGACGGGCAGCCCCAGCATTTT
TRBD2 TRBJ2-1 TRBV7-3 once CASSLAFSGYNEQFF TGTGCCAGCAGCTTAGCCTTTAGCGGGTACAATGAGCAGTTCTTC
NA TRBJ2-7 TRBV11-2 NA CASSSYSYEQYF TGTGCCAGCAGCTCCTACTCCTACGAGCAGTACTTC
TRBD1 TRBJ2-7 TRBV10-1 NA CASSESIQGFNEQYF TGCGCCAGCAGTGAGTCGATACAGGGGTTTAACGAGCAGTACTTC
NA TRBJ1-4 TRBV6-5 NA CASSYSSLPGEKLFF TGTGCCAGCAGTTACTCGAGTCTACCCGGGGAAAAACTGTTTTTT
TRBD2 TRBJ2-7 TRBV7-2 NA CASSLVRGAVDEQYF TGTGCCAGCAGCTTAGTGCGGGGGGCAGTCGACGAGCAGTACTTC
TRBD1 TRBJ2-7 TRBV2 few CASSNPGQGNYEQYF TGTGCCAGCAGCAATCCGGGACAGGGAAACTACGAGCAGTACTTC
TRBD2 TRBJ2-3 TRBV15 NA CATSLRTSGRADRTDTQYF TGTGCCACCAGCCTCAGGACTAGCGGGAGGGCCGATAGGACAGATACGCAGTATTTT
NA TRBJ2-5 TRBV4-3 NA CASSQEPDKKETQYF TGCGCCAGCAGCCAAGAGCCGGACAAGAAAGAGACCCAGTACTTC
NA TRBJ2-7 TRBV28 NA CASRSPEGAGYEQYF TGTGCCAGCAGAAGTCCGGAGGGGGCCGGCTACGAGCAGTACTTC
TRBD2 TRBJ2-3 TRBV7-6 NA CASSPRTSGFSTDTQYF TGTGCCAGCAGCCCTAGGACTAGCGGTTTTAGCACAGATACGCAGTATTTT
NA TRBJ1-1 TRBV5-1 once CASSLGVGTEAFF TGCGCCAGCAGCTTAGGGGTAGGGACTGAAGCTTTCTTT
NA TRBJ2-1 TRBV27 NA CASSLKGRASYNEQLF TGTGCCAGCAGTTTAAAGGGCAGGGCTTCCTACAATGAGCAGCTCTTC
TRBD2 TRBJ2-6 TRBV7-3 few CASSLRGGGAGANVLTF TGTGCCAGCAGCTTAAGGGGGGGAGGTGCCGGGGCCAACGTCCTGACTTTC
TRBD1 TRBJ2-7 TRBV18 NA CASSPFPGQGYEQYF TGTGCCAGCTCACCATTTCCGGGACAGGGCTACGAGCAGTACTTC
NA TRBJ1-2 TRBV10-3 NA CAISVEGDDGYTF TGTGCCATCAGTGTCGAGGGTGACGATGGCTACACCTTC
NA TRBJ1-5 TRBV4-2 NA CASSQEPSGNQPQHF TGTGCCAGCAGCCAAGAACCCAGCGGCAATCAGCCCCAGCATTTT
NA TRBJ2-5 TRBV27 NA CASSPERGYAQYF TGTGCCAGCAGTCCCGAACGAGGGTACGCGCAGTACTTC
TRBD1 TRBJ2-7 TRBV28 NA CASSLGTGVYEQYF TGTGCCAGCAGTTTGGGGACAGGGGTCTACGAGCAGTACTTC
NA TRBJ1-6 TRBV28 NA CASSLLRYSLTGSGWYNSPLHF TGTGCCAGCAGTTTATTACGGTATTCTCTTACGGGGAGCGGATGGTATAATTCACCCCTCCACTTT
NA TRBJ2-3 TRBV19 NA CASSIDQAAGTQYF TGTGCCAGTAGTATAGACCAGGCAGCAGGGACGCAGTATTTT
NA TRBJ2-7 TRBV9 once CASSARDSGEQYF TGTGCCAGCAGCGCCCGGGACTCCGGGGAGCAGTACTTC
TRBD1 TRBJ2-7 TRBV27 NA CASSLNRGSYEQYF TGTGCCAGCAGTTTAAACAGGGGCTCCTACGAGCAGTACTTC
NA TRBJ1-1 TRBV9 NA CASSALGGSGPEAFF TGTGCCAGCAGCGCCCTGGGCGGGTCTGGCCCTGAAGCTTTCTTT
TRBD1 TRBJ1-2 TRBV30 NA CAWVGTGIYGYTF TGTGCCTGGGTTGGGACAGGGATCTATGGCTACACCTTC
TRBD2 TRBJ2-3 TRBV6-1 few CASSEARVRTRTQYF TGTGCCAGCAGTGAAGCGCGGGTTCGGACTAGAACGCAGTATTTT
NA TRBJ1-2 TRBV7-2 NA CASSLAPAGVMGGYTF TGTGCCAGCAGCTTAGCCCCCGCAGGGGTGATGGGTGGCTACACCTTC
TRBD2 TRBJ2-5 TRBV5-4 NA CASSLLAGDVETQYF TGTGCCAGCAGCCTATTAGCGGGAGACGTGGAGACCCAGTACTTC
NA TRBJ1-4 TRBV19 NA CASSMNSKNEKLFF TGTGCCAGTAGTATGAACAGTAAGAATGAAAAACTGTTTTTT
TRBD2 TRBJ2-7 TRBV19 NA CASSTRLAATYEQYF TGTGCCAGTAGTACCCGACTAGCGGCGACCTACGAGCAGTACTTC
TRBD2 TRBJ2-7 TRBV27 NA CASSFGGGPYEQYF TGTGCCAGCAGTTTCGGGGGAGGGCCCTACGAGCAGTACTTC
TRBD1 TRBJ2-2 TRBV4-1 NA CASSLEGQGMAGELFF TGCGCCAGCAGCCTCGAAGGACAGGGAATGGCCGGGGAGCTGTTTTTT
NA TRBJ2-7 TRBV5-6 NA CASSRPTRAYEQYF TGTGCCAGCAGCCGACCGACTAGAGCCTACGAGCAGTACTTC
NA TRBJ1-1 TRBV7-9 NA CASSARLRNTEAFF TGTGCCAGCAGCGCGCGACTGAGGAACACTGAAGCTTTCTTT
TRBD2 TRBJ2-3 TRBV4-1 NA CASSQSGGRKVTDTQYF TGCGCCAGCAGCCAATCGGGAGGGCGTAAGGTCACAGATACGCAGTATTTT
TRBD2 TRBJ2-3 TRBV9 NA CASSTVAGGRADTQYF TGTGCCAGCAGCACTGTAGCGGGGGGGCGCGCAGATACGCAGTATTTT
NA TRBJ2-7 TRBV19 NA CASSLPGQTYEQYF TGTGCCAGTAGCCTACCTGGACAGACCTACGAGCAGTACTTC
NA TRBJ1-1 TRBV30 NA CALRPANTEAFF TGTGCCCTCAGGCCAGCCAACACTGAAGCTTTCTTT
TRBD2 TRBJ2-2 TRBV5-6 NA CASSSPTSGSGRELFF TGTGCCAGCAGCTCCCCGACTAGCGGGAGTGGCCGGGAGCTGTTTTTT
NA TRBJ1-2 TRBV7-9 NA CSSSLVSLNYGYTF TGTTCCAGCAGCTTAGTTAGTCTGAACTATGGCTACACCTTC
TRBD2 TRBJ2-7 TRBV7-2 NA CASTSGTTSYEQYF TGTGCCAGCACCTCCGGGACTACCTCCTACGAGCAGTACTTC
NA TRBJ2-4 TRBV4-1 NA CASSQDAGFGNSQYF TGCGCCAGCAGCCAAGATGCGGGATTCGGGAACAGTCAGTACTTC
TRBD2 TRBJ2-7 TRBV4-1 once CASSQEFWEGSPSYEQYF TGCGCCAGCAGCCAAGAATTCTGGGAGGGGTCGCCATCCTACGAGCAGTACTTC
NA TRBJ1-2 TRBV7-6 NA CASSLAAGGYTF TGTGCCAGCAGCTTAGCGGCGGGGGGCTACACCTTC
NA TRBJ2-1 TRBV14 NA CASSQDRGGLRRGEQFF TGTGCCAGCAGCCAAGATCGTGGGGGCCTAAGAAGAGGGGAGCAGTTCTTC
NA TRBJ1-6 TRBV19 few CASSIGSGSDSPLHF TGTGCCAGTAGTATAGGATCGGGGTCGGATTCACCCCTCCACTTT
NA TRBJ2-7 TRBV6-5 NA CASSYQRDGSYEQYF TGTGCCAGCAGTTACCAGCGAGATGGTAGCTACGAGCAGTACTTC
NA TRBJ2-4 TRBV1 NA CTSSQVPGQAVRFVRVAKNIQYF TGCACCAGCAGCCAAGTACCGGGACAGGCCGTCCGGTTCGTTCGGGTGGCCAAAAACATTCAGTACTTC
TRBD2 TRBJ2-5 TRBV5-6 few CASSRGLAGGIQGTQYF TGTGCCAGCAGCCGAGGACTAGCGGGGGGCATTCAGGGGACCCAGTACTTC
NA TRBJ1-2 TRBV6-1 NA CASSEQNSRDYGYTF TGTGCCAGCAGTGAACAGAACAGCCGCGACTATGGCTACACCTTC